The rows below give T cell receptor beta chains drawn from one sample of a study of identical twins. TCRdb redid the calling of the 5' RACE reads with MiXCR, one entry per CDR3 protein. The profile covers 690,000 or so distinct CDR3 sequences, with 8.6% appearing a single time and around 0.95% taken by the ten largest. The sample also formed part of further work on yellow fever vaccine responses in identical twins.

The sequencing input was PBMCs. Every receptor here comes from a woman younger than 35 in good health. Both conserved end residues are part of each CDR3. The D gene is left open where the match is weak. Clone size is stated in some rows and not others, as once, few, many or a class when expanded.

clone_size | cdr3_length | j_call | d_call | v_call | cdr3_nt | cdr3_aa
few | 17 | TRBJ2-1 | TRBD2 | TRBV3-1 | TGTGCCAGCAGCGAACTAGCGGGGGGATTGTCCTACAATGAGCAGTTCTTC | CASSELAGGLSYNEQFF
. | 12 | TRBJ2-7 | TRBD2 | TRBV29-1 | TGCAGCGTTGGAACAACCGGGGAGGGGCAGTACTTC | CSVGTTGEGQYF
. | 14 | TRBJ2-1 | TRBD1 | TRBV4-3 | TGCGCCAGCAGCCAGGTTACAGGGGGCCGGGAGCAGTTCTTC | CASSQVTGGREQFF
few | 17 | TRBJ2-1 | TRBD2 | TRBV24-1 | TGTGCCACCAGTGATTCATCTAGCGGGAGGTTCTACAATGAGCAGTTCTTC | CATSDSSSGRFYNEQFF
few | 14 | TRBJ2-2 | . | TRBV6-1 | TGTGCCAGCAGGAAAGGCTCGAACACCGGGGAGCTGTTTTTT | CASRKGSNTGELFF
few | 14 | TRBJ2-4 | . | TRBV5-6 | TGTGCCAGCAGCTGGGTGGACTGGCCAGACATTCAGTACTTC | CASSWVDWPDIQYF
many | 14 | TRBJ1-1 | TRBD1 | TRBV11-2 | TGTGCCAGCAGCGACCGGGACAGGAACACTGAAGCTTTCTTT | CASSDRDRNTEAFF
few | 14 | TRBJ2-5 | . | TRBV11-3 | TGTGCCAGCAGCTTAGGAGAGGGAGAAGAGACCCAGTACTTC | CASSLGEGEETQYF
few | 15 | TRBJ1-4 | . | TRBV12-3/TRBV12-4 | TGTGCCAGCAGGCGTAAACTCGACTGGAATGAAAAACTGTTTTTT | CASRRKLDWNEKLFF
. | 16 | TRBJ2-2 | TRBD2 | TRBV27 | TGTGCCAGCAGTTTAAAACTAGCGGGAGGGCCCGGGGTGCTGTTTTTT | CASSLKLAGGPGVLFF
many | 12 | TRBJ2-3 | . | TRBV12-3/TRBV12-4 | TGTGCCAGCAGTTTTCTTCCAGATACGCAGTATTTT | CASSFLPDTQYF
. | 15 | TRBJ1-1 | . | TRBV25-1 | TGTGCCAGCAGCCCCGCGGCAGCTGGGAACACTGAAGCTTTCTTT | CASSPAAAGNTEAFF
. | 14 | TRBJ2-7 | . | TRBV7-3 | TGTGCCAGCAGCCCTGGGGCAGGGGAATACGAGCAGTACTTC | CASSPGAGEYEQYF
many | 14 | TRBJ2-3 | . | TRBV11-3 | TGTGCCAGCAGCCGCTCAGGGGTTGCAGATACGCAGTATTTT | CASSRSGVADTQYF
few | 14 | TRBJ1-1 | . | TRBV29-1 | TGCAGCGTTGTCCCCAACACGGACTTGGCTGAAGCTTTCTTT | CSVVPNTDLAEAFF
. | 17 | TRBJ2-1 | TRBD2 | TRBV3-1 | TGTGCCTGCTGCCAGCCCTCACTCGGACTAGCGGGGAAGGTCCAGTTCTTC | CACCQPSLGLAGKVQFF
. | 16 | TRBJ1-4 | TRBD1 | TRBV4-3 | TGCGCCAGCAGCCCCCGCGGGACAGGGGTGGATGAAAAACTGTTTTTT | CASSPRGTGVDEKLFF
few | 14 | TRBJ1-4 | . | TRBV18 | TGTGCCAGCTCACACAGGGAGGCGGAGGAAAAACTGTTTTTT | CASSHREAEEKLFF
many | 15 | TRBJ2-1 | . | TRBV12-3/TRBV12-4 | TGTGCCAGCAGCCCTGGACTGCCCTCCTACAATGAGCAGTTCTTC | CASSPGLPSYNEQFF
. | 13 | TRBJ1-1 | TRBD1 | TRBV20-1 | TGCAGACCTAGAGGACAGGGGGCCGCTGAAGCTTTCTTT | CRPRGQGAAEAFF
few | 16 | TRBJ1-1 | TRBD1 | TRBV18 | TGTGCCAGCTCAGAACTACAGGGGATTATGGACACTGAAGCTTTCTTT | CASSELQGIMDTEAFF
many | 19 | TRBJ2-1 | TRBD2 | TRBV5-6 | TGTGCCAGCAGCTTACGGCCTAGCGGGAGTTGGGGCTCCTACAATGAGCAGTTCTTC | CASSLRPSGSWGSYNEQFF